This entry describes one T cell receptor (beta chain). This clone was observed a single time. The clone's antigen remains unknown. There are no base qualities to consult, and no much larger clone falls within one base. The CDR3 regions of human TCRbeta chains were analyzed by immunosequencing. From the authors' description of their analysis: Repertoire TCRs were matched against a reference library of SARS-CoV-2-specific TCRs generated with the MIRA antigen-specificity platform. Breadth meant the fraction of unique TCRs that were SARS-CoV-2-associated, whereas depth meant the fraction of total T cells that were SARS-CoV-2-associated. Using the MIRA data, every spike-specific TCR was mapped to the spike region that the TCR reacted to and assigned to either a CD4 or a CD8 class. Log10-transformed breadth and depth values were compared by one-way ANOVA with Sidak's multiple comparisons tests. TCRdb took this table from immuneACCESS and kept in-frame rearrangements with V and J called. Such tables lack part of the clones; where checked against another copy, unresolved V genes explain under half of the gap, and the rest is unexplained. V and J calls and clone size follow that table, whereas D and trimming were derived from the DNA. Counted in this sample were 130,000 or so clones; approximately 82% of them appeared once. Around 27% of the sample lies in the top ten.

The time point label on this specimen signifies: about 28 days (+/-7) after the second vaccine dose. Because spike-specific TCR depth and breadth did not differ between the two schedules, AZD1222 recipients who got a second dose at roughly 4 weeks were pooled with those who got a second dose at roughly 12 weeks. Vaccinee samples came from UK trials COV001 and COV002, including a single-blind randomized controlled phase 2/3 trial of AZD1222 (ChAdOx1 nCoV-19) in healthy adults. For TCRbeta chain sequencing, PBMC samples from trial participants were taken at day 0 and at day 28 after the second dose. From its cysteine to its phenylalanine, the CDR3 spans 15 amino acids. Just the 45-base CDR3 DNA is kept, in frame starting at base 1. The germline V gene specifies SGHNT as CDR1 and YENEEA as CDR2. V gives up 1 base and J gives up 1 base, and the segment between their germline ends measures 10 bases. This sample is part of a study of T cell responses to AZD1222 COVID-19 vaccine (dated by TCRdb to about 2021). Looking at the study overall: TCR sequencing covered over 230 trial participants: 200 to 210 given two doses of AZD1222 and about 26 given two doses of MenACWY control vaccine. Trial participants were enrolled by age into 18-55, 56-69 and 70-plus year subgroups, with approximately 150, 28 and 58 TCR-sequenced participants respectively. What the work shows at the level of the full study, not this receptor alone: Because no day 14 peak-response samples were available, the repertoires could be characterized only after the peak T cell response. Most participants were white British and females outnumbered males, and the authors suggested that clonal diversity may have been underestimated. The whole spike protein was spanned by vaccine-associated CD4 TCRs, and dominant responses were seen in regions 160-218 and 743-854. Spike-specific TCR breadth and depth rose significantly after two AZD1222 doses compared with day 0 and with MenACWY recipients. Nearly half of unique spike-specific TCRs reportedly recognized epitopes outside regions mutated in the B.1.351 and B.1.1.7 variants. Conclusions about previously exposed vaccinees are limited because only 5 or 6 AZD1222 recipients were SARS-CoV-2 seropositive at baseline. The 56-69-year group was small, and its depth increase did not reach significance, likely because of low power.

The sequence derives from an adult who received the AZD1222 COVID-19 vaccine. The sequence joins TRBV11-3 to TRBJ1-1; no D gene is confidently identified. The specimen comprised peripheral blood, sampled 28 days after the second AZD1222 dose. CDR3 region: CASSLGSIGNTEAFF. The sequenced DNA: TGTGCCAGCAGCTTAGGGTCCATAGGGAACACTGAAGCTTTCTTT.